This TCR beta chain came from a study of cytomegalovirus exposure and HLA in healthy donors. V was shortened by 3 bases and J by 0 bases, with 12 bases between the two germline ends. The CDR3 totals 15 residues. CDR1 is SGHRS, CDR2 YFSETQ, per germline. Study observations and caveats: As immune exposure information, only CMV serostatus was available. 15,000 to 20,000 TCR beta sequences were associated with HLA alleles at 0.05 false discovery rate in a later analysis. According to a later analysis, most TCR beta chains associated with CMV appeared HLA-restricted.

With 60 Vbeta and 13 Jbeta primers, the PCR was carried out. Assay used: immunoSEQ multiplex PCR; TCRdb lists only in-frame clones, some missing. The profile shows around 130,000 clones, 60% to 80% of them singletons. A note on this clone: Its cognate antigen is unknown.

The source is a woman aged 55 to 70 in good health and CMV-seropositive. Sequencing was carried out using PBMCs. The rearrangement links TRBV5-1 to TRBJ1-2; D unclear. The CDR3, as DNA: TGCGCCAGCAGCTCGGCTAGACCCACTAACTATGGCTACACCTTC. Amino acid sequence: CASSSARPTNYGYTF.